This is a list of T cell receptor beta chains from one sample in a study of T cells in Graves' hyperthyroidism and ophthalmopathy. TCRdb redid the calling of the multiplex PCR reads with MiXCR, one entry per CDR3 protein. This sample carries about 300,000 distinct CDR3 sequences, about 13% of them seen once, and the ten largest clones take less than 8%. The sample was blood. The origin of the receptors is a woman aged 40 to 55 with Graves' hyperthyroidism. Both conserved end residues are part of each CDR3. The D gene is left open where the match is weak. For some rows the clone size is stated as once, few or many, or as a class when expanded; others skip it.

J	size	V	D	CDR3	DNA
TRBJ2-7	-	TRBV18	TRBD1	CASSPGQGTTYEQYF	TGTGCCAGTTCACCTGGACAGGGGACCACCTACGAGCAGTACTTC
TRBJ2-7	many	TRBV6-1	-	CASTPPVGGEQYF	TGTGCCAGCACCCCACCCGTAGGAGGCGAGCAGTACTTC
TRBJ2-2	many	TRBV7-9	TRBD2	CASSSLAGMNTGELFF	TGTGCCAGCAGCTCGCTAGCGGGGATGAACACCGGGGAGCTGTTTTTT
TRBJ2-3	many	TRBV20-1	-	CSARDPNTQYF	TGCAGTGCTAGAGATCCAAATACGCAGTATTTT
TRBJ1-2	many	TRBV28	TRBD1	CASSQPGGWNGYTF	TGTGCCAGCAGCCAACCAGGGGGCTGGAATGGCTACACCTTC
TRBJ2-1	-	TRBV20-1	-	CSAREGQGGSYNEQFF	TGCAGTGCTAGGGAAGGCCAGGGGGGCTCCTACAATGAGCAGTTCTTC
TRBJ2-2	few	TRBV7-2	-	CASSLGITNTGELFF	TGTGCCAGCAGCTTAGGCATCACGAACACCGGGGAGCTGTTTTTT
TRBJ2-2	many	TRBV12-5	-	CASGLEGIGELFF	TGTGCTAGTGGTTTGGAAGGGATCGGGGAGCTGTTTTTT
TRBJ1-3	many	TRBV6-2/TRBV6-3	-	CASSLSFSGNTIYF	TGTGCCAGCAGTCTCAGTTTCTCTGGAAACACCATATATTTT
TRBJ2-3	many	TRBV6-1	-	CASNPRTANTDTQYF	TGTGCCAGCAACCCCCGGACCGCGAACACAGATACGCAGTATTTT
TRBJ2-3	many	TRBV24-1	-	CATSDFGVPTDTQYF	TGTGCCACCAGTGATTTCGGTGTCCCCACAGATACGCAGTATTTT
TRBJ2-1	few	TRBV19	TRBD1	CASSIQGAQEQFF	TGTGCCAGTAGTATTCAGGGGGCGCAGGAGCAGTTCTTC
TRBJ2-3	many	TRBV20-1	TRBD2	CSASSPSGGTTMDTQYF	TGCAGTGCTAGTTCCCCCAGCGGCGGGACTACTATGGATACGCAGTATTTT
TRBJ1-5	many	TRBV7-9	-	CASSLGTISNQPQHF	TGTGCCAGCAGCTTAGGGACTATTAGCAATCAGCCCCAGCATTTT
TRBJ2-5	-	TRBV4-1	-	CASSQDQAGAKETQYF	TGCGCCAGCAGCCAAGATCAAGCAGGAGCTAAAGAGACCCAGTACTTC
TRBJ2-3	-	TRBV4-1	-	CASSQDIRVDTQYF	TGCGCCAGCAGCCAAGATATCCGAGTGGATACGCAGTATTTT
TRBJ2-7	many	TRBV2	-	CASSQGSEQYF	TGTGCCAGCAGCCAGGGTTCCGAGCAGTACTTC
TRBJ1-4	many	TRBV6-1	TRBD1	CASRADRGRNEKLFF	TGTGCCAGCAGGGCAGACAGGGGCCGTAATGAAAAACTGTTTTTT
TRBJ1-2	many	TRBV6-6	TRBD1	CASSYRDSLTF	TGTGCCAGCAGTTACCGGGACAGTCTCACCTTC
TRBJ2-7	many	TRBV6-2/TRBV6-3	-	CASSRFTEQYF	TGTGCCAGCAGTCGATTTACCGAGCAGTACTTC